These T cell receptor beta chains were read from a single sample in a study of identical twins. TCRdb itself ran the 5' RACE reads through MiXCR, one entry per CDR3 protein. Here the sample spans 400,000 to 550,000 distinct CDR3 sequences, more than 20% being singletons. In addition, the sample was reused for a study of T cells expressing NK-cell markers.

What was sequenced was CD4+ T cells sorted from blood. These receptors all come from a woman aged 18 to 35 in good health. Each CDR3 is given with its conserved first and last residue. D genes are given only for firm matches. The listing skips clone size in some rows; elsewhere it reads once, few, many or a size class.

j_call d_call clone_size v_call cdr3_nt cdr3_aa
TRBJ1-2 NA NA TRBV7-9 TGTGCCAGCAGCTCTACAGGTGGCGGGGGCTACACCTTC CASSSTGGGGYTF
TRBJ2-7 TRBD2 NA TRBV10-3 TGTGCCATCAGAAGACTAGCGGGAGTCGAGCAGTACTTC CAIRRLAGVEQYF
TRBJ1-2 TRBD1 NA TRBV6-2/TRBV6-3 TGTGCCAGCACCTCGACAGGGCGGTATGGCTACACCTTC CASTSTGRYGYTF
TRBJ2-5 NA NA TRBV11-3 TGTGCCAGCAGCCGAGCGGGCCAAGAGACCCAGTACTTC CASSRAGQETQYF
TRBJ1-5 TRBD1 NA TRBV10-2 TGCGCCACCCGAGACAGGGAACCGAATCAGCCCCAGCATTTT CATRDREPNQPQHF
TRBJ2-6 NA few TRBV2 TGTGCCAGCAGTCTAAACTCTGGGGCCAACGTCCTGACTTTC CASSLNSGANVLTF
TRBJ2-3 NA few TRBV29-1 TGCAGCGTTGAAGGTGACCGTAGCACAGATACGCAGTATTTT CSVEGDRSTDTQYF
TRBJ2-4 NA NA TRBV7-9 TGTGCCAGCAGCTTAGAGGGGGGAAACATTCAGTACTTC CASSLEGGNIQYF
TRBJ2-5 NA many TRBV10-3 TGTGCCATCAGTGACACCTACTCCCAAGAGACCCAGTACTTC CAISDTYSQETQYF
TRBJ2-3 TRBD2 few TRBV20-1 TGCAGTGCTAACCCCTCTAGCGGGGTCACAGATACGCAGTATTTT CSANPSSGVTDTQYF
TRBJ2-3 NA NA TRBV20-1 TGCAGTGCTAGAACACCCCGCACTAGCACAGATACGCAGTATTTT CSARTPRTSTDTQYF
TRBJ2-5 NA many TRBV27 TGTGCCAGCCGCCGTGGGGGGGAGACCCAGTACTTC CASRRGGETQYF
TRBJ2-3 TRBD1 few TRBV6-1 TGTGCCAGCAGCCGGGGACAGGGCACAGATACGCAGTATTTT CASSRGQGTDTQYF
TRBJ2-1 TRBD2 few TRBV13 TGTGCCAGCAGCTTAATGACTAGCGGCTCCTACAATGAGCAGTTCTTC CASSLMTSGSYNEQFF
TRBJ1-2 NA few TRBV7-2 TGTGCCAGCAGCTTATGGGCAGGCTATGGCTACACCTTC CASSLWAGYGYTF
TRBJ1-1 NA NA TRBV5-4 TGTGCCAGCAGCGGCGAAAGGGGCACTGAAGCTTTCTTT CASSGERGTEAFF
TRBJ2-5 TRBD1 NA TRBV3-1 TGTGCCAGCAGCGTCCGGACAGGGGGCGGGGAGACCCAGTACTTC CASSVRTGGGETQYF
TRBJ2-6 TRBD2 few TRBV12-3/TRBV12-4 TGTGCCAGCAGTTTCTCACTAGCGGGAGCTAGGGTTGCTGGGGCCAACGTCCTGACTTTC CASSFSLAGARVAGANVLTF
TRBJ2-3 NA few TRBV3-1 TGTGCCAGCAGTCCTACGGAGCGTGCGCAGTATTTT CASSPTERAQYF
TRBJ2-1 NA few TRBV5-1 TGCGCCAGCAGTTATCCCTCCGATGAGCAGTTCTTC CASSYPSDEQFF
TRBJ2-1 NA few TRBV30 TGTGCCTGGAGTATAACCAATGAGCAGTTCTTC CAWSITNEQFF
TRBJ2-7 TRBD2 few TRBV6-1 TGTGCCAGCGCCGAGGGACTAGCGCTCGAGCAGTACTTC CASAEGLALEQYF
TRBJ2-1 TRBD2 few TRBV5-6 TGTGCCAGCAGCTTGGGGACTAGCGGGACGTCGGTATTCTTC CASSLGTSGTSVFF
TRBJ1-1 NA NA TRBV5-1 TGCGCCAGCAGCTTGTCAGGGGCAGCGAACACTGAAGCTTTCTTT CASSLSGAANTEAFF
TRBJ2-4 TRBD2 NA TRBV5-1 TGCGCCAGCAGCGGGACAACTAGCGGGAGGGCCCTCCCCAAAAACATTCAGTACTTC CASSGTTSGRALPKNIQYF
TRBJ2-1 TRBD2 NA TRBV12-3/TRBV12-4 TGTGCCAGCAGTCCGCTAGCGGCACCTAACAATGAGCAGTTCTTC CASSPLAAPNNEQFF
TRBJ2-5 NA many TRBV12-3/TRBV12-4 TGTGCCAGCAGTTGGGGGCAAGAGACCCAGTACTTC CASSWGQETQYF
TRBJ1-2 NA NA TRBV5-6 TGTGCCAGCGGTCAAGACACCTATGGCTACACCTTC CASGQDTYGYTF
TRBJ1-1 NA NA TRBV20-1 TGCAGTGCTAGAGAAAACAGGATCGCTGAAGCTTTCTTT CSARENRIAEAFF
TRBJ2-1 TRBD2 medium-sized TRBV29-1 TGCAGCGTTGTTATACTAGCGGGACGAAATGAGCAGTTCTTC CSVVILAGRNEQFF
TRBJ1-2 NA few TRBV6-2/TRBV6-3 TGTGCCAGCAGGCCATCAGGGGCGGACTATGGCTACACCTTC CASRPSGADYGYTF
TRBJ2-7 TRBD1 NA TRBV5-5 TGTGCCAGCAGCCGACAGGGGAGCGAGCAGTACTTC CASSRQGSEQYF
TRBJ2-1 TRBD2 few TRBV20-1 TGCAGTGCTAGTAGCGGGGCGGGCCTGATAGGGGATGAGCAGTTCTTC CSASSGAGLIGDEQFF
TRBJ2-5 NA once TRBV5-1 TGCGCCAGCAGCTTGGCTAGCGCAGGATACCAAGAGACCCAGTACTTC CASSLASAGYQETQYF
TRBJ1-1 NA few TRBV7-2 TGTGCCAGCAGCTTAGAAGGCGCCAGGGAGGCTTTCTTT CASSLEGAREAFF
TRBJ2-3 TRBD2 NA TRBV6-1 TGTGCCAGCAGTAGAAGACTAGACGGGGGGGGTACGCAGTATTTT CASSRRLDGGGTQYF
TRBJ2-1 NA few TRBV5-4 TGTGCCAGCAGCTCCTATGAGCAGTTCTTC CASSSYEQFF
TRBJ2-6 NA NA TRBV2 TGTGCCCTCGATCAGACTGGGGCCAACGTCCTGACTTTC CALDQTGANVLTF
TRBJ2-1 TRBD2 NA TRBV3-1 TGTGCCAGCAGCCAGATAGCGGGAGGCCACAATGAGCAGTTCTTC CASSQIAGGHNEQFF
TRBJ1-1 TRBD1 NA TRBV7-2 TGTGCCAGCAGCCAGGGGGCTACGGTCTGGGGCACTGAAGCTTTCTTT CASSQGATVWGTEAFF
TRBJ2-3 TRBD2 few TRBV29-1 TGCAGCGTCGCGACTAGCGGGGGCACAGATACGCAGTATTTT CSVATSGGTDTQYF
TRBJ2-5 NA NA TRBV5-1 TGCGCCAGCAGCCCAAGCCTGACAGTCCAAGAGACCCAGTACTTC CASSPSLTVQETQYF
TRBJ1-1 NA many TRBV28 TGTGCCAGCAGTGAGGCTCAGGGGAGAGCTTTCTTT CASSEAQGRAFF
TRBJ2-3 TRBD2 few TRBV5-1 TGCGCCAGCAGCTTGGCCAGGGAGGGAGATACGCAGTATTTT CASSLAREGDTQYF
TRBJ1-1 TRBD1 once TRBV27 TGTGCCAGCAGACCCGGGACAGGGCCAACAATTAAGATGAACACTGAAGCTTTCTTT CASRPGTGPTIKMNTEAFF